This TCR beta chain was found in a study of blood T cell repertoires in COVID-19. Overall study: Samples came from the United States, Italy and Spain, spanning acute and convalescent COVID-19. Sample material is recorded as cDNA or gDNA derived from T cells, B-cell-depleted T cells, or PBMCs.

Per the germline V gene, CDR1 is SNHLY and CDR2 is FYNNEI. This CDR3 has 14 residues. V shed 6 bases and J 5 bases; nucleotides not matched to a gene: 8. The method was immunoSEQ multiplex PCR; TCRdb's version includes in-frame clones alone and lacks a portion of them. The sample yields about 250,000 clones, 87% seen once. The clonotype was recovered from a man between 18 and 35 years old with active or convalescent COVID-19. Sequencing was done on a sample of peripheral blood. V and J are TRBV2 and TRBJ2-5, with 8 bases fitting TRBD2. The CDR3 nucleotides are TGTGCCAGCAGATTAGCGGGGTCCACCGAGACCCAGTACTTC. Translated, it gives CASRLAGSTETQYF.